This T cell receptor (beta chain) was identified during a study of OX40 agonist ivuxolimab in advanced cancers. Study information: One hepatocellular carcinoma and a couple of cutaneous melanoma patients partially responded. Findings and limits, study-wide: Antigen specificity of clonally expanded peripheral T cells was not established. Clones of CD4+ and CD8+ blood T cells grew by week 6 at doses of 0.1 to 3.0 mg/kg.

Generated by immunoSEQ multiplex PCR, the TCRdb table keeps only in-frame clones and is missing some. The sample lists about 58,000 clones; 75% to 85% were seen once. Germline values: CDR1 LNHDA, CDR2 SQIVND (reference sequence). Trimming cost V 4 bases and J 2 bases; bases outside gene matches: 12. The CDR3 has 17 amino acids. Individuals having autoimmune disease history or systemic immunosuppression were not enrolled. Remarks on this clone: Its antigen is not known.

The chain has TRBV19 and TRBJ1-1; 8 bases agree with TRBD1. The material sequenced was CD4+ or CD8+ T cells sorted from blood, taken in a trial of the OX40 agonist ivuxolimab. The clonotype originates from an adult with an advanced solid tumor such as melanoma, head and neck, liver or kidney cancer. CDR3 region: CASSTHLRGTGNTEAFF. The CDR3, as DNA: TGTGCCAGTAGTACACATTTGCGCGGGACAGGTAACACTGAAGCTTTCTTT.